The TCR beta chain described here comes from a study of control samples from healthy donors and cancer patients (dated by TCRdb to 2020 to 2021). A single count supports this clone. There is no known antigen for this receptor. Base qualities are not provided; no much larger clone lies one nucleotide away. The library was built by means of the immunoSEQ multiplex PCR assay. The table comes from immuneACCESS by way of TCRdb, which keeps in-frame sequences with V and J called. Part of the clones is missing from these tables; in studies checked, under half for an unresolved V gene and the rest for unknown reasons. This sample gives 200,000 or so clones in total; about 94% of them show up just once. About 1.4% of the sample is taken by the ten largest. Looking up the germline V gene yields CDR1 SGDLS and CDR2 YYNGEE. V loses 4 bases of germline sequence and J loses 0 bases, and the interval between the two ends is 16 bases. The CDR3 covers 16 residues, taking in both the cysteine and the phenylalanine. Left in the record is the CDR3 DNA by itself, 48 bases read in frame from the first base.

The sequenced material came from blood. The chain is made from TRBV9 and TRBJ1-1, with the D segment identity uncertain. The sequence was collected from a man aged 50-59 years in good health. The DNA sequence reads TGTGCCAGCAGCCCAAGGGTCACGAGATTGAACACTGAAGCTTTCTTT. It codes for CASSPRVTRLNTEAFF.